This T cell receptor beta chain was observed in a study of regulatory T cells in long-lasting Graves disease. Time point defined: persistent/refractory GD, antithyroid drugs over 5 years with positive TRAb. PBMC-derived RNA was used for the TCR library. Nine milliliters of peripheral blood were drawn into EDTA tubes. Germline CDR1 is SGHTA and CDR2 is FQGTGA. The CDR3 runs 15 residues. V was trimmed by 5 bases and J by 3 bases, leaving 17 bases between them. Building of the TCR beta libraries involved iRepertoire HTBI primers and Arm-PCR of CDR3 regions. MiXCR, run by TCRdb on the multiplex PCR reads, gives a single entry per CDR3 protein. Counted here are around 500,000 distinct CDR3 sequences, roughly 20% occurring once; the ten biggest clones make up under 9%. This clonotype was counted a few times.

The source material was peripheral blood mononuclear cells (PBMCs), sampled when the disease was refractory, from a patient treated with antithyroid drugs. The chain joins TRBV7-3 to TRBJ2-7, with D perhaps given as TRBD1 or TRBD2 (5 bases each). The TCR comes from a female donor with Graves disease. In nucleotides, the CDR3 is TGTGCCAGCAGCGAAGGGGCACAGCGGATCTACGAGCAGTACTTC. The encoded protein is CASSEGAQRIYEQYF.